This T cell receptor beta chain comes out of a study of OX40 agonist ivuxolimab in advanced cancers. Using immunoSEQ multiplex PCR, the repertoire was profiled, and TCRdb retains in-frame clones only, with some absent. The data contain some 75,000 clones, 84% of them seen just once; the ten biggest clones take up roughly 2%. This CDR3 has 11 residues. Germline CDR1 is MNHEY and CDR2 is SVGAGI. Between the trimmed V and J ends, which lost 11 bases and 3 bases, there was a span of 8 bases. V is TRBV6-5 and J is TRBJ1-3; D ambiguous. This clonotype originated in an adult with an advanced solid tumor such as melanoma, head and neck, liver or kidney cancer. The sample was CD4+ or CD8+ T cells sorted from blood, taken in a trial of the OX40 agonist ivuxolimab. CDR3 nucleotides: TGTGCCTGCGGGGATGGAAACACCATATATTTT. This sequence encodes CACGDGNTIYF.